These T cell receptor beta chains were read from a single sample in a study of HIV-infected patients and healthy controls. From the 5' RACE reads, TCRdb called clonotypes with MiXCR, one entry per CDR3 protein. The sample shows around 18,000 distinct CDR3 sequences, roughly a tenth of them seen only once. Sequenced material: blood. Source of these receptors: an adult in good health. The CDR3 runs from the conserved cysteine through the conserved F or W. A D gene is named only where the DNA matches it firmly. Clone size is given for some rows only: seen once, a few or many times, or a class if the clone is expanded.

clone size	V gene	D gene	J gene	CDR3 DNA	CDR3 protein
many	TRBV18	TRBD2	TRBJ2-1	TGTGCCAGCTCACAGCCGGGACTAGCGTACGACAATGAGCAGTTCTTC	CASSQPGLAYDNEQFF
many	TRBV27	-	TRBJ2-1	TGTGCCAGCAGTTTATCCCCGTACAATGAGCAGTTCTTC	CASSLSPYNEQFF
once	TRBV14	TRBD2	TRBJ2-3	TGTGCCAGCAGCCAAGGGGCCATAAGCGGGGAACGCACAGATACGCAGTATTTT	CASSQGAISGERTDTQYF
few	TRBV19	-	TRBJ2-2	TGTGCCAGTAGTATTTCTTTGGCAGGGCACACCGGGGAGCTGTTTTTT	CASSISLAGHTGELFF
few	TRBV6-5	-	TRBJ2-3	TGTGCCAGCAACAAGGGGGGCACAGATACGCAGTATTTT	CASNKGGTDTQYF
-	TRBV4-1	-	TRBJ1-1	TGCGCCAGCAGCCAAGATTGGTCCGGAGGCACTGAAGCTTTCTTT	CASSQDWSGGTEAFF
once	TRBV30	TRBD1	TRBJ1-1	TGTGCCTGGAGGACGGGACAGGGAACCGGCACTGAAGCTTTCTTT	CAWRTGQGTGTEAFF
medium-sized	TRBV10-3	-	TRBJ2-7	TGTGCCATCAGCAATATTGACGAGCAGTACTTC	CAISNIDEQYF
medium-sized	TRBV25-1	TRBD2	TRBJ2-5	TGTGCCAGCAGTGGGCACGGGGGGAAGGAGACCCAGTACTTC	CASSGHGGKETQYF
many	TRBV5-6	-	TRBJ2-5	TGTGCCAGCAGCTCTCCATCGACTACCCAGTACTTC	CASSSPSTTQYF
medium-sized	TRBV3-1	TRBD1	TRBJ1-1	TGTGCCAGCAGCCAAGATTTTGGTTGGACAGGGGATACCACTGAAGCTTTCTTT	CASSQDFGWTGDTTEAFF
medium-sized	TRBV21-1	-	TRBJ2-3	TGTGCCAGCAGCAAGGGGGCAGCGGGAGCGGTAACTAGCACAGATACGCAGTATTTT	CASSKGAAGAVTSTDTQYF
many	TRBV28	-	TRBJ1-4	TGTGCCAGCAGTTCCGACAGGCCCAATGAAAAACTGTTTTTT	CASSSDRPNEKLFF
-	TRBV5-4	TRBD1	TRBJ2-5	TGTCTCTTCCGGGACAGCTACCAAGAGACCCAGTACTTC	CLFRDSYQETQYF
few	TRBV10-3	-	TRBJ1-5	TGTGCCATCAGTGAGGGGACTAATCAGCCCCAGCATTTT	CAISEGTNQPQHF
many	TRBV6-5	TRBD2	TRBJ2-1	TGTGCCAGCAGTGAGACTAGCGGGATAGGCGCTGAGCAGTTCTTC	CASSETSGIGAEQFF
many	TRBV7-9	-	TRBJ2-1	TGTGCCACCAAAGGGACCACAGCCAATGAGCAGTTCTTC	CATKGTTANEQFF
medium-sized	TRBV28	-	TRBJ1-2	TGTGCCAGCAGAACACAGCACTATGGCTACACCTTC	CASRTQHYGYTF
many	TRBV5-1	TRBD1	TRBJ2-2	TGCGCCAGCAGCTTATACAGGGGCAACACCGGGGAGCTGTTTTTT	CASSLYRGNTGELFF
-	TRBV27	-	TRBJ2-7	TGTGCCAGCAGTTTAAGTTCTACGACGGACTCCTACGAGCAGTACTTC	CASSLSSTTDSYEQYF
many	TRBV6-5	-	TRBJ2-1	TGTGCCAGCAGCCCATCCTTGGGTAGCGGAGGATCCTACAATGAGCAGTTCTTC	CASSPSLGSGGSYNEQFF
many	TRBV29-1	-	TRBJ2-3	TGCAGCGGCAGGTCAGATACGCAGTATTTT	CSGRSDTQYF
medium-sized	TRBV28	TRBD1	TRBJ1-2	TGTGCCAGCAGACTTACCGGGACAGGGGACGGCTACACCTTC	CASRLTGTGDGYTF
many	TRBV10-3	TRBD1	TRBJ2-1	TGTGCCATCAGTGACGGACAGGGGCCCTACAATGAGCAGTTCTTC	CAISDGQGPYNEQFF
many	TRBV3-1	-	TRBJ2-3	TGTGCCAGCAGCCAAGGAGTTATCTTTGACATGGATACGCAGTATTTT	CASSQGVIFDMDTQYF
many	TRBV23-1	TRBD2	TRBJ2-3	TGCGCCAGCAGTCCACCTTCAGAGGCGGGAGCCCCAGATACGCAGTATTTT	CASSPPSEAGAPDTQYF
-	TRBV7-2	-	TRBJ2-5	TGTGCCAGCAGCCCAAACGGAGGCCGAGAGACCCAGTACTTC	CASSPNGGRETQYF
many	TRBV25-1	-	TRBJ2-1	TGTGCCAGCAGTGATGGGGGGTCTGGGAATGAGCAGTTCTTC	CASSDGGSGNEQFF
medium-sized	TRBV7-8	-	TRBJ2-7	TGTGCCAGCAGCTTGACCTCCTGGACTCCCGCGTACTACGAGCAGTACTTC	CASSLTSWTPAYYEQYF
-	TRBV18	-	TRBJ2-5	TGTGCCAACCCTATGACCAACCAAGAGACCCAGTACTTC	CANPMTNQETQYF
many	TRBV20-1	TRBD2	TRBJ2-4	TGCAGTGCTAGATCGGTAGCGGGAGGGGTGGGGGTAGCCAAAAACATTCAGTACTTC	CSARSVAGGVGVAKNIQYF
-	TRBV29-1	-	TRBJ2-5	TGCAGCGCCAAGCCCAGGGCGATAACGTTCCCAGGGACCCAGTACTTC	CSAKPRAITFPGTQYF
many	TRBV12-5	-	TRBJ1-5	TGTGCTAGTGGTTTGCCCGCAGGGGCTTATAGCAATCAGCCCCAGCATTTT	CASGLPAGAYSNQPQHF
many	TRBV5-1	TRBD2	TRBJ2-3	TGCGCCAGCAGCTTGGGACTAGCGGGAGGGCCGGGGCACACAGATACGCAGTATTTT	CASSLGLAGGPGHTDTQYF
many	TRBV13	-	TRBJ2-7	TGTGCCAGCAGCCAAGGAAAGGGGGGTTACGAGCAGTACTTC	CASSQGKGGYEQYF